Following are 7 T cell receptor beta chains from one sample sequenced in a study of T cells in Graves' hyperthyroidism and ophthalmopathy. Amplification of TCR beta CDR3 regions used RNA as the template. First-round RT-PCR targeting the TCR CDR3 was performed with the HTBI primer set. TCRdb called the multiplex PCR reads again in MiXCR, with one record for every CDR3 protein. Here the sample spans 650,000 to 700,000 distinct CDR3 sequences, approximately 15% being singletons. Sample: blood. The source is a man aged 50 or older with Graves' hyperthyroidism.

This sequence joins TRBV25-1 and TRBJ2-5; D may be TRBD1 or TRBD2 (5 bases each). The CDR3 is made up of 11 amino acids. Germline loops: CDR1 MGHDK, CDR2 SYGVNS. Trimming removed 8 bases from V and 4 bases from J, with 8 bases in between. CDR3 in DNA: TGTGCCAGCGGGGGATCAGAGACCCAGTACTTC. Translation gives CASGGSETQYF.

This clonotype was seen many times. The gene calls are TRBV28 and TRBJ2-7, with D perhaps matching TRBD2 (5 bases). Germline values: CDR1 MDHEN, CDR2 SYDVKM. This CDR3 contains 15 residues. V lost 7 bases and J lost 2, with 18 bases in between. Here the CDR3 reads CASTSSGGLTYEQYF. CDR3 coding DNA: TGTGCCAGCACCTCCAGCGGAGGCCTTACCTACGAGCAGTACTTC. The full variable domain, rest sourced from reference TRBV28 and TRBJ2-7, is DVKVTQSSRYLVKRTGEKVFLECVQDMDHENMFWYRQDPGLGLRLIYFSYDVKMKEKGDIPEGYSVSREKKERFSLILESASTNQTSMYLCASTSSGGLTYEQYFGPGTRLTVT.

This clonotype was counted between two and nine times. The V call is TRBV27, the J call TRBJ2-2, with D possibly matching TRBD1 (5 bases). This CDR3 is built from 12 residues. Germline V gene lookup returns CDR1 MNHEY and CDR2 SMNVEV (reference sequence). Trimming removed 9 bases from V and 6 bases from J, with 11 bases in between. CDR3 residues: CASFDSAGELFF. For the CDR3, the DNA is TGTGCCAGTTTTGACAGTGCCGGGGAGCTGTTTTTT.

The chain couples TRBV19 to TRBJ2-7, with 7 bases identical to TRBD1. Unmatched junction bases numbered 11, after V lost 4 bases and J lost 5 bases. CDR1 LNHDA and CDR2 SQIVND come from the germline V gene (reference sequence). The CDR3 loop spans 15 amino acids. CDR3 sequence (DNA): TGTGCCAGTAGTACACAGGGGACCGGGGAGCACGAGCAGTACTTC. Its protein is CASSTQGTGEHEQYF.

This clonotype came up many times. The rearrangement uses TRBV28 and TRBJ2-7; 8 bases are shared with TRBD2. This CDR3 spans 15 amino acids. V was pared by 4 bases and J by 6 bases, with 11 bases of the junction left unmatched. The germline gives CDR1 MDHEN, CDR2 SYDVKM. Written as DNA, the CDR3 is TGTGCCAGCAGTTCAGAAGCGGGAGTGGAAGGCGAGCAGTACTTC. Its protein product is CASSSEAGVEGEQYF.

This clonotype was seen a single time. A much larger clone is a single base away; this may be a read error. Here the CDR3 reads CASKTRRESSYNEQFF. CDR3 DNA: TGTGCCAGCAAAACCCGCCGGGAAAGCTCCTACAATGAGCAGTTCTTC. The chain uses TRBV6-2 or TRBV6-3 and TRBJ2-1; D is possibly TRBD2 (5 bases). This CDR3 comprises 16 residues. Germline V gene data show CDR1 as MNHEY and CDR2 as SVGEGT. Trimming took 7 bases from V and 0 from J, leaving 16 bases between them.

The CDR3 region is CASSHSWGGTAFYEQYF. The CDR3 bases are TGCGCCAGCAGCCACTCTTGGGGCGGGACGGCATTCTACGAGCAGTACTTC. J is TRBJ2-7 and V is TRBV4-1; tentative D call: TRBD2 (6 bases). The germline V and J ends were trimmed by 3 bases and 3 bases, with 21 bases remaining between them. The germline V gene has CDR1 MGHRA and CDR2 YSYEKL. The CDR3 covers 17 residues.